The present entry profiles one T cell receptor (beta chain) with its context. Its antigen is not identified. Assay used: immunoSEQ multiplex PCR; TCRdb lists only in-frame clones, some missing. This sample has 25,000 to 30,000 clones, with roughly 90% found just once. Trimming left V 4 bases short and J 4 bases short, with 14 bases between. CDR3 length: 14 amino acids. CDR1 and CDR2 from the germline V gene are MGHRA and YSYEKL. These data are taken from a study of T cell responses to AZD1222 COVID-19 vaccine. General study results and limits: Once two AZD1222 doses were given, Spike-specific TCR breadth and depth went up.

The material was peripheral blood, obtained 28 days after the second AZD1222 dose. The chain is built from TRBV4-1 and TRBJ2-7; perhaps TRBD2 as D (7 bases). The receptor comes from an adult who received the AZD1222 COVID-19 vaccine. The DNA for the CDR3 is TGCGCCAGCAGCCTGGGGGGGGGCCCGTACGAGCAGTACTTC. Amino acid sequence: CASSLGGGPYEQYF.